The entry below describes one TCR beta chain. What it binds is not known. This record belongs to a study of T cell responses to AZD1222 COVID-19 vaccine. V was cut by 1 base and J by 2 bases, with 14 bases left in between. There are 16 residues in the CDR3. Germline-derived CDR1 and CDR2 are GTSNPN and SVGIG (reference sequence). Repertoires were generated with immunoSEQ multiplex PCR, while TCRdb's copy carries only in-frame clones and drops some. The table shows some 99,000 clones, with around 87% occurring only once. Study findings and constraints: White British donors predominated, females outnumbered males, and clonal diversity was possibly underestimated.

The V and J genes are TRBV30 and TRBJ2-2; no firm D call. This TCR was recovered from an adult who received the AZD1222 COVID-19 vaccine. The specimen was peripheral blood, collected 28 days after the second AZD1222 dose. This chain's CDR3 is CAWSDIGRPNTGELFF. Here the CDR3 DNA reads TGTGCCTGGAGTGATATCGGAAGGCCCAACACCGGGGAGCTGTTTTTT.